A single sample gave rise to the 21 T cell receptor beta chains below, sequenced in a study of CD8 T cells in Susac syndrome. When the RNA was reverse transcribed, random hexamers were used with an input of roughly 0.5 to 1 ug. TCRdb reprocessed the immunoSEQ multiplex PCR reads via MiXCR and lists one record per CDR3 protein. The sample holds roughly 100,000 distinct CDR3 sequences, approximately 93% seen once. The specimen was CD8+ T cells from PBMCs. These receptor sequences come from a human donor with Susac syndrome.

The rearrangement links TRBV7-6 to TRBJ2-3; either TRBD1 or TRBD2 may supply D (5 bases each). CDR1 is SGHVS, CDR2 FNYEAQ, per germline. The CDR3 spans 17 residues. The V end lost 4 bases, the J end lost 2 bases, and 19 bases lay between the germline ends. In nucleotides, the CDR3 is TGTGCCAGCAGCTCCGACCCTCAGAGGGACCTCACAGATACGCAGTATTTT. Translated: CASSSDPQRDLTDTQYF.

This chain connects TRBV9 to TRBJ2-1, with TRBD1 matching 7 bases. Germline assignment: CDR1 SGDLS and CDR2 YYNGEE. This CDR3 has 15 amino acids. Unmatched junction bases numbered 5, after V lost 3 bases and J lost 2 bases. Written as DNA, the CDR3 is TGTGCCAGCAGCGCATCCGGGACAGCCTACAATGAGCAGTTCTTC. The encoded protein is CASSASGTAYNEQFF.

The rearrangement joins TRBV27 to TRBJ1-2; 7 nucleotides match TRBD1. This CDR3 contains 14 residues. Germline V CDR1 and CDR2: MNHEY, SMNVEV (reference sequence). J gave up 7 bases and V 3 bases, and 8 bases lay outside the gene matches. This CDR3 reads CASSFVQGESGYTF. The CDR3 DNA is TGTGCCAGCAGTTTTGTGCAGGGGGAGAGTGGCTACACCTTC.

CDR3 sequence reads: CSARGSTGVSYEQYF. CDR3 nucleotide sequence: TGCAGTGCTAGGGGCTCTACAGGGGTCTCCTACGAGCAGTACTTC. V usage is TRBV20-1 and J usage is TRBJ2-7; 7 bases fit TRBD1. Germline V gene lookup returns CDR1 DFQATT and CDR2 SNEGSKA (reference sequence). Trimming at V came to 3 bases and at J to 0 bases, leaving 8 bases not matched to a gene. The CDR3 has 15 amino acids.

The chain's CDR3 is CASASLSYNEQFF. The CDR3 DNA sequence: TGTGCCAGTGCTAGCCTCTCCTACAATGAGCAGTTCTTC. This sequence joins TRBV19 and TRBJ2-1, with D possibly matching TRBD2 (5 bases). Trimming shortened V by 8 bases and J by 0 bases, and 8 bases separated the two germline ends. CDR1 and CDR2 from the germline V gene are LNHDA and SQIVND (reference sequence). CDR3 size: 13 residues.

The V call is TRBV7-9, the J call TRBJ1-1; D gene unclear. The CDR3 runs to 14 residues. Germline CDR1 is SEHNR and CDR2 is FQNEAQ (reference sequence). Trimming shortened V by 11 bases and J by 3 bases, and 19 bases separated the two germline ends. The CDR3 DNA reads as TGTGCCTCCCAAGGCACACCAATTCACACTGAAGCTTTCTTT. This sequence encodes CASQGTPIHTEAFF.

J is TRBJ2-4 and V is TRBV25-1; D remains ambiguous. Germline assignment: CDR1 MGHDK and CDR2 SYGVNS. This CDR3 has 14 amino acids. Trimming removed 2 bases at V and 8 bases at J, with 13 bases between. The CDR3 nucleotides read TGTGCCAGCAGTGAAGATGTTGGTAACGACATTCAGTACTTC. Encoded protein: CASSEDVGNDIQYF.

The chain has TRBV7-3 and TRBJ2-3; D is ambiguous. The CDR3 consists of 13 residues. CDR1 and CDR2 (germline): SGHTA, FQGTGA. Trimming shortened V by 5 bases and J by 5 bases, and 11 bases separated the two germline ends. The CDR3: CASSPFPGDTQYF. CDR3 nucleotide sequence: TGTGCCAGCAGCCCCTTCCCCGGAGATACGCAGTATTTT.

This clonotype has a single count. This chain uses TRBV5-4 with TRBJ2-7; TRBD1 matches at 9 bases. The CDR3 sequence is 13 residues long. Trimming took 5 bases from V and 7 from J; bases not matched to a gene: 7. Germline V gene data show CDR1 as SGHNT and CDR2 as YYREEE (reference sequence). CDR3 sequence (DNA): TGTGCCAGCAGTTCTGGGACAGGGAGGGAGCAGTACTTC. As protein: CASSSGTGREQYF.

The rearrangement uses TRBV6-6 and TRBJ2-3; D remains unclear. This CDR3 is 15 amino acids long. Germline assignment: CDR1 MNHNY and CDR2 SVGAGI (reference sequence). Trimming removed 6 bases at V and 3 bases at J, with 16 bases between. In DNA, the CDR3 is TGTGCCAGCAGACACGCCGATGGTTTTACAGATACGCAGTATTTT. Protein sequence: CASRHADGFTDTQYF.

This chain uses TRBV6-5 with TRBJ2-3, with TRBD2 matching over 10 bases. This CDR3 has 17 residues. The J segment lost 6 bases and the V segment lost 0 bases, leaving 9 bases of the junction unmatched. Germline V gene lookup returns CDR1 MNHEY and CDR2 SVGAGI. For the CDR3, the DNA is TGTGCCAGCAGTTACTCGATGGAGCGGGGGGGCCCGGATACGCAGTATTTT. It is translated as CASSYSMERGGPDTQYF.

V is TRBV5-1 and J is TRBJ2-1, with D unresolved. CDR1 SGHRS and CDR2 YFSETQ come from the germline V gene. Trimming took 0 bases from V and 8 from J, leaving 9 bases between them. The CDR3 spans 13 residues. CDR3 protein: CASSLVRADEQFF. Here the CDR3 DNA reads TGCGCCAGCAGCTTGGTTAGAGCCGATGAGCAGTTCTTC.

The J gene is TRBJ2-7, the V gene TRBV20-1; D might be TRBD2 (6 bases). There are 13 residues in the CDR3. Looked up from germline, CDR1 is DFQATT and CDR2 is SNEGSKA (reference sequence). Deletions cut 2 bases from V and 2 bases from J, with 10 bases between. The CDR3 is CSARRRGAYEQYF. The CDR3 DNA follows: TGCAGTGCTAGAAGGCGGGGAGCCTACGAGCAGTACTTC.

The V and J genes are TRBV29-1 and TRBJ2-7; possible D gene TRBD1, 6 bases. Germline V gene sequence: CDR1 SQVTM, CDR2 ANQGSEA. The ends were cut back, 6 bases at V and 4 bases at J, with 7 bases in the middle. The CDR3 is 10 residues long. CDR3 loop: CSVGGYEQYF. The CDR3 DNA reads TGCAGCGTAGGGGGTTACGAGCAGTACTTC.

The rearrangement joins TRBV19 to TRBJ2-1, with D possibly being TRBD2 (6 bases). Germline CDR1 and CDR2: LNHDA and SQIVND (reference sequence). Trimming shortened V by 3 bases and J by 2 bases, and 14 bases separated the two germline ends. The CDR3 extends over 16 amino acids. CDR3 sequence: CASSIHVASAYNEQFF. DNA for the CDR3: TGTGCCAGTAGTATTCATGTCGCTAGCGCCTACAATGAGCAGTTCTTC.

The V call is TRBV6-5, the J call TRBJ2-7; D perhaps matches TRBD1 (5 bases). Looked up from germline, CDR1 is MNHEY and CDR2 is SVGAGI. The CDR3 consists of 17 residues. V lost 0 bases and J lost 1, with 16 bases in between. The chain's CDR3 is CASSYSRSLKGSYEQYF. CDR3 DNA sequence: TGTGCCAGCAGTTACTCGAGGTCCTTGAAGGGGTCCTACGAGCAGTACTTC.

This clonotype appeared once. The chain employs TRBV6-4 and TRBJ1-1, with a possible D match to TRBD1 (6 bases). Trimming left V 3 bases short and J 1 base short, with 9 bases between. CDR3 length: 14 residues. CDR1 and CDR2 (germline): MRHNA, SNTAGT. The CDR3 DNA reads as TGTGCCAGCAGTGAACGGGACACGAACACTGAAGCTTTCTTT. Protein: CASSERDTNTEAFF.

This chain links TRBV4-3 with TRBJ2-7; D gene unclear. The V and J ends lost 0 bases and 5 bases respectively, with 8 bases between them. Germline loops: CDR1 LGHNA, CDR2 YSLEER. This CDR3 is built from 13 residues. CDR3 in amino acids: CASSQEGWNEQYF. CDR3 bases: TGCGCCAGCAGCCAAGAGGGGTGGAACGAGCAGTACTTC.

The genes are TRBV5-1 and TRBJ2-3; the D gene is possibly TRBD2 (5 bases). The CDR3 runs 15 residues. The V and J ends lost 8 bases and 3 bases respectively, with 19 bases between them. Germline values: CDR1 SGHRS, CDR2 YFSETQ. The CDR3 DNA is TGCGCCAGTGCGGTTAGCGCTACAAGGACAGATACGCAGTATTTT. Protein sequence: CASAVSATRTDTQYF.

The chain links TRBV20-1 to TRBJ2-5, with TRBD1 as a possible D gene (5 bases). Germline V lookup: CDR1 DFQATT, CDR2 SNEGSKA (reference sequence). Trimming took 7 bases from V and 1 from J, leaving 13 bases between them. This CDR3 spans 13 amino acids. Written as DNA, the CDR3 is TGCAGTGGGCCAGGGCCGACCCAAGAGACCCAGTACTTC. Residues: CSGPGPTQETQYF.

This clonotype has a single count. The rearrangement uses TRBV20-1 and TRBJ2-7; possible D gene TRBD1, 6 bases. Germline CDR1 and CDR2: DFQATT and SNEGSKA (reference sequence). Trimming took off 6 bases at V and 7 bases at J, with 22 bases between the two ends. This CDR3 region has 14 residues. CDR3: CSAGRRTDPLEQYF. In nucleotides, the CDR3 is TGCAGTGCCGGCCGGAGGACAGATCCTTTGGAGCAGTACTTC.